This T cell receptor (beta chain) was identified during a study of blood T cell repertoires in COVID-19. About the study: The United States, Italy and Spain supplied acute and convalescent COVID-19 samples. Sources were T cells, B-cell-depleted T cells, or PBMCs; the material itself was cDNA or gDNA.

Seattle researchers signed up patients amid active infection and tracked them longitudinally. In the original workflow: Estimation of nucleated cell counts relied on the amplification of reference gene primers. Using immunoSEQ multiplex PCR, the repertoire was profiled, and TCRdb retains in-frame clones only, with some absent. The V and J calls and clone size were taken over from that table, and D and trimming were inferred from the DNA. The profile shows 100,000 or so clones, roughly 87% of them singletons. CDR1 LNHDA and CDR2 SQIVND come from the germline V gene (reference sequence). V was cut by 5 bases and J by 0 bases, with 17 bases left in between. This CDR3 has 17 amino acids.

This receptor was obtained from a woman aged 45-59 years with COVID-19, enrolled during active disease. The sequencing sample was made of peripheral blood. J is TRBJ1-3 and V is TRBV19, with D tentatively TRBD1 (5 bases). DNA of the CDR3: TGTGCCAGTAGTCACCAACGTGACAGTCGCTCTGGAAACACCATATATTTT. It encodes CASSHQRDSRSGNTIYF.